These 9 T cell receptor beta chains share one sample of origin, sequenced in a study of T cells in tuberculosis. The assay was immunoSEQ multiplex PCR, and TCRdb's table has in-frame clones only and misses some. The data contain 25,000 to 35,000 clones, roughly 94% of them singletons. The sequencing sample was made of PBMCs. The receptor set was obtained from a donor aged 10-29 years with latent tuberculosis or without tuberculosis infection.

The CDR3: CASSSTSGRAYEQYF. DNA for the CDR3: TGTGCCAGCAGTTCAACTAGCGGGAGGGCCTACGAGCAGTACTTC. The chain joins TRBV27 to TRBJ2-7, with 13 positions matching TRBD2. Germline values: CDR1 MNHEY, CDR2 SMNVEV (reference sequence). Unmatched junction bases numbered 2, after V lost 4 bases and J lost 2 bases. The CDR3 loop spans 15 amino acids.

This chain uses TRBV7-9 with TRBJ1-2, with 8 bases fitting TRBD1. CDR3 size: 16 residues. The germline V gene encodes CDR1 SEHNR and CDR2 FQNEAQ (reference sequence). The trim removed 6 bases at V and 4 bases at J, leaving 13 bases unmatched. CDR3 sequence (DNA): TGTGCCAGCAGTCAGGCGTACAGGGGGAAGGGCTATGGCTACACCTTC. Translating it yields CASSQAYRGKGYGYTF.

On this clone itself: It may be a read error: a sequence one base away is much more abundant. The chain's CDR3 is CASSYTYNEQFF. In DNA, the CDR3 is TGTGCCAGCAGCTACACCTACAATGAGCAGTTCTTC. This chain connects TRBV7-2 to TRBJ2-1; no firm D call. V was trimmed by 4 bases and J by 2 bases, leaving 3 bases between them. From germline, CDR1 is SGHTA and CDR2 FQGNSA. The length of the CDR3 is 12 residues.

This chain joins TRBV11-2 and TRBJ2-2, with 8 nucleotides matching TRBD2. Germline V lookup: CDR1 SGHAT, CDR2 FQNNGV. The CDR3 length is 15 residues. V lost 8 bases to trimming and J lost 6 bases; unmatched junction nucleotides: 11. The CDR3 loop is CASRTGRAPAGELFF. The CDR3 bases are TGTGCCAGCCGGACCGGGAGGGCCCCCGCCGGGGAGCTGTTTTTT.

The genes are TRBV2 and TRBJ2-1, with a possible D match to TRBD2 (6 bases). The V end was cut by 5 bases, the J end by 9 bases, with 17 bases between. CDR1 and CDR2 (germline): SNHLY, FYNNEI. The CDR3 runs 14 residues. CDR3 in DNA: TGTGCCAGCAGTCTCCTCCGAGTGGGGGGTGAGCAGTTCTTC. This sequence encodes CASSLLRVGGEQFF. Combining the CDR3 with reference TRBV2 and TRBJ2-1 gives the whole variable domain EPEVTQTPSHQVTQMGQEVILRCVPISNHLYFYWYRQILGQKVEFLVSFYNNEISEKSEIFDDQFSVERPDGSNFTLKIRSTKLEDSAMYFCASSLLRVGGEQFFGPGTRLTVL.

V usage is TRBV7-8 and J usage is TRBJ1-2, with 7 bases aligning to TRBD1. The CDR3 is 15 residues long. V shed 5 bases, J shed 7 bases, and the junction held 13 bases outside the gene matches. In germline, CDR1 is SGHVS, CDR2 FQNEAQ. The CDR3 region is CASSLETGYSTGYTF. CDR3 coding DNA: TGTGCCAGCAGCCTAGAGACAGGGTATTCTACTGGCTACACCTTC.

This chain links TRBV5-1 with TRBJ2-6, with D unresolved. Germline V lookup: CDR1 SGHRS, CDR2 YFSETQ. V lost 4 bases to trimming and J lost 0 bases, with 8 bases between them. The length of the CDR3 is 15 residues. CDR3 protein: CASSVQASGANVLTF. The CDR3 nucleotides are TGCGCCAGCAGCGTGCAGGCCTCTGGGGCCAACGTCCTGACTTTC.

CDR3 in DNA: TGTGCCAGTAGTCTCCGACTAGATAGGGGAGATACGCAGTATTTT. Translated, it gives CASSLRLDRGDTQYF. The rearrangement uses TRBV19 and TRBJ2-3; D possibly corresponds to TRBD2 (6 bases). The length of the CDR3 is 15 residues. CDR1 LNHDA and CDR2 SQIVND come from the germline V gene (reference sequence). Trimming removed 5 bases from V and 5 bases from J, with 17 bases in between.

The V call is TRBV27, the J call TRBJ2-5; D gene unclear. Germline CDR1 and CDR2: MNHEY and SMNVEV (reference sequence). V shed 3 bases and J shed 2 bases, with 13 bases lying between them. The CDR3 covers 15 residues. For the CDR3, the DNA is TGTGCCAGCAGTTTGGCAACAGCCTTACAAGAGACCCAGTACTTC. The encoded protein is CASSLATALQETQYF.